This T cell receptor beta chain was obtained from a study of blood T cell repertoires in COVID-19. Study information: The United States, Italy and Spain were the sources of the acute and convalescent COVID-19 samples. Sources were T cells, B-cell-depleted T cells, or PBMCs; the material itself was cDNA or gDNA.

This CDR3 is built from 14 residues. Germline V gene data show CDR1 as SGDLS and CDR2 as YYNGEE. V was clipped by 7 bases and J by 2 bases; unmatched bases: 8. Under the authors' procedure: From reference gene primer amplification, estimates of nucleated cell counts were derived. Clones were sequenced by immunoSEQ multiplex PCR, and TCRdb holds only the in-frame ones, with some missing. The DNA was the basis for D and trimming; V, J and clone size are from that table. The data show about 59,000 clones, about 93% seen once. The sequence was obtained from a man at least 80 years old with acute or convalescent COVID-19. The sample consisted of peripheral blood. The rearrangement uses TRBV9 and TRBJ2-5; TRBD1 agrees at 7 bases. Here the CDR3 reads CASGSQQGQETQYF. Written as DNA, the CDR3 is TGTGCCAGCGGATCACAACAGGGGCAAGAGACCCAGTACTTC.